This T cell receptor (beta chain) was sequenced during a study of response to subunit inactivated influenza vaccine. Study-level results: The authors suggested that every seasonal influenza vaccination recruits few new T cells.

The CDR3 loop spans 16 amino acids. Germline V gives CDR1 MNHEY, CDR2 SVGAGI. Trimming stripped 4 bases from V and 0 bases from J, with 10 bases between. This clonotype was detected only a few times. Its specificity is not known. TCRdb reanalysed the RT-PCR reads using MiXCR and keeps one entry per CDR3 protein. Among roughly 700,000 distinct CDR3 sequences, around 13% were seen once, and the ten largest hold approximately 6.5%. Sequenced here: PBMCs from blood, sampled approximately 15 days before vaccination. The chain has TRBV6-5 and TRBJ2-6; D gene unclear. The sequence was collected from a man aged 45-65 years who received an inactivated influenza vaccine. The CDR3: CASSFSPDSGANVLTF. CDR3 bases: TGTGCCAGCAGTTTCTCTCCCGACTCTGGGGCCAACGTCCTGACTTTC.